This T cell receptor beta chain was sequenced for a study of response to subunit inactivated influenza vaccine. Findings and caveats of the study: Authors suggested each seasonal influenza vaccination recruits few new T cells.

TCRdb reanalysed the RT-PCR reads using MiXCR and keeps one entry per CDR3 protein. The table includes hundreds of thousands of distinct CDR3 sequences, 12% to 15% detected once. The CDR3 extends over 14 amino acids. Germline CDR1 SGHRS, CDR2 YFSETQ. V shed 0 bases and J shed 6 bases, with 12 bases lying between them. As for this clonotype: What it binds is not known.

The receptor's source is a man aged 50 or older who received an inactivated influenza vaccine. The specimen was PBMCs from blood, collected 14 days before vaccination. J is TRBJ1-1 and V is TRBV5-1; weak D call: TRBD1 (5 bases). DNA for the CDR3: TGCGCCAGCAGCTTGGCCCCCCGGGACGCTGAAGCTTTCTTT. Its protein product is CASSLAPRDAEAFF.